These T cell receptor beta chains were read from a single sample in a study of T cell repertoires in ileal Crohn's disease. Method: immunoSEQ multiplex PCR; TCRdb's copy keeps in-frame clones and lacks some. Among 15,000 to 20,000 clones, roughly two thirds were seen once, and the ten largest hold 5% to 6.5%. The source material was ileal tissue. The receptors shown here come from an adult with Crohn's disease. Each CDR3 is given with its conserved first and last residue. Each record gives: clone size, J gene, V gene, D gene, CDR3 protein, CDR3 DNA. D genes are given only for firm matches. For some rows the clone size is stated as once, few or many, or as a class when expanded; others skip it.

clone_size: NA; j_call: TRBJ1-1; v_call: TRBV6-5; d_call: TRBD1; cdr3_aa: CASSYTAGTGGTEAFF; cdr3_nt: TGTGCCAGCAGTTACACAGCCGGGACAGGGGGCACTGAAGCTTTCTTT
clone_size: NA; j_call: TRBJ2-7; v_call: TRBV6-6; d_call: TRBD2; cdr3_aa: CASSSPGLARYEQYF; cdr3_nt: TGTGCCAGCAGTTCCCCGGGACTAGCTCGGTACGAGCAGTACTTC
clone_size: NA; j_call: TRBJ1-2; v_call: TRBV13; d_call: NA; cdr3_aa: CASSFRARDYGYTF; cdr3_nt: TGTGCCAGCAGCTTCAGGGCCAGGGACTATGGCTACACCTTC
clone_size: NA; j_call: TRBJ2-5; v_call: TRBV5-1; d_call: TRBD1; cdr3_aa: CASSLGTVQETQYF; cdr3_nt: TGCGCCAGCAGCCTAGGGACAGTACAAGAGACCCAGTACTTC
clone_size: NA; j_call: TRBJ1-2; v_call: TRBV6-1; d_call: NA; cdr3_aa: CASLEGGPGGYTF; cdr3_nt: TGTGCCAGCCTTGAAGGCGGGCCGGGGGGCTACACCTTC
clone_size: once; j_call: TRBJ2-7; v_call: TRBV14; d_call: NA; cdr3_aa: CASSQDHYETYF; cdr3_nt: TGTGCCAGCAGCCAAGATCACTATGAAACGTACTTC
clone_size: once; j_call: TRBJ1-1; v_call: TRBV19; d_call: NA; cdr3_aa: CASSTLTGSGNTEAFF; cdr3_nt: TGTGCCAGTAGTACACTCACCGGGTCGGGTAACACTGAAGCTTTCTTT
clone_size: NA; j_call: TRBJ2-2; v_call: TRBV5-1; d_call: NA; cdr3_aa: CASSLALTGELFF; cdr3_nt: TGCGCCAGCAGCTTGGCGTTAACCGGGGAGCTGTTTTTT
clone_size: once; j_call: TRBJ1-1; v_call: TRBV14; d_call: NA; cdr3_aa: CASSQGVAGLGTEAFF; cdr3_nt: TGTGCCAGCAGCCAAGGAGTCGCAGGTTTGGGCACTGAAGCTTTCTTT
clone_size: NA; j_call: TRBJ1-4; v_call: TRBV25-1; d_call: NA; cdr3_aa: CASSMWQGGSNEKLFF; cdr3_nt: TGTGCCAGCAGTATGTGGCAGGGAGGGTCTAATGAAAAACTGTTTTTT
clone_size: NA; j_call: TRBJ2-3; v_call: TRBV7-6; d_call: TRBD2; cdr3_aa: CASSPRTSGIGDTQYF; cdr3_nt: TGTGCCAGCAGCCCCCGGACTAGCGGGATAGGGGATACGCAGTATTTT
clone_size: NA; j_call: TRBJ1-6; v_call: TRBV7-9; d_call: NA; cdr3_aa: CASTRTGNSPLHF; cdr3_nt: TGTGCCAGCACTCGGACGGGGAATTCACCCCTCCACTTT
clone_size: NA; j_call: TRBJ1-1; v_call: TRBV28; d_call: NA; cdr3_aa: CASRPRTGAGTEAFF; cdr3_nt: TGTGCCAGCAGACCCCGGACCGGGGCGGGAACTGAAGCTTTCTTT
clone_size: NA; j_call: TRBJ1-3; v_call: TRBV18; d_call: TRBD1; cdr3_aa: CASSRDRVRFGNTIYF; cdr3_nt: TGTGCCAGCTCCCGGGACAGGGTACGATTTGGAAACACCATATATTTT
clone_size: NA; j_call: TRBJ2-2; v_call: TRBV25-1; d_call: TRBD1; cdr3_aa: CASSATGADTGELFF; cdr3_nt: TGTGCCAGCAGTGCTACAGGGGCAGACACCGGGGAGCTGTTTTTT